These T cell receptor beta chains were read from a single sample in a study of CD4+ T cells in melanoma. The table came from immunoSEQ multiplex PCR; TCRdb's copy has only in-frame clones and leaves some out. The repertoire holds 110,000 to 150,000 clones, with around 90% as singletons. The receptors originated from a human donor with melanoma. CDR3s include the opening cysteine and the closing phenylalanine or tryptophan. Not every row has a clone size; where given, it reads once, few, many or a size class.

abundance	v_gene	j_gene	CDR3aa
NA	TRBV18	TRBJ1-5	CASSEMEQGVGQPQHF
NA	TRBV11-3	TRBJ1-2	CASSLGGTANYGYTF
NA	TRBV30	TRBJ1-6	CAWSRGNSPLHF
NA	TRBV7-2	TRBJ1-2	CASALDRTNYGYTF
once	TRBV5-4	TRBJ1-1	CASSLQGYTEAFF
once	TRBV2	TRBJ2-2	CASSEARVMNTGELFF
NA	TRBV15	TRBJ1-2	CATSKGSEVGYTF
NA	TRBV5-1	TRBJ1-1	CASSLTVNTEAFF
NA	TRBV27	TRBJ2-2	CASSKDRARTGELFF
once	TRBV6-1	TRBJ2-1	CASRITGPYNEQFF
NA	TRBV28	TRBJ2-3	CASSLGVGGGRTDTQYF
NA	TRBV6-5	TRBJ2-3	CASSYSWGKRTDTQYF
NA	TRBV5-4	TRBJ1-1	CASSFYATGGAEAFF
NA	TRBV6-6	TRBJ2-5	CASSSGRGHQETQYF
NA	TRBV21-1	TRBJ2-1	CASSKQPGPYNEQFF
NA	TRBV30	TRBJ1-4	CAWSDLWGASNEKLFF
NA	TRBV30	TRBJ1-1	CAWKQGVIYTEAFF
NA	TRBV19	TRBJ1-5	CASSEGRASNQPQHF
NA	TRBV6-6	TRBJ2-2	CASSTDERNTGELFF
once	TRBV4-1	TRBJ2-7	CASSQAVLAGRPGEQYF
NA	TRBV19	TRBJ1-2	CASSSTPFGRGAIYGYTF
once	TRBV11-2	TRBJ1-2	CASSSTGRGTNYGYTF
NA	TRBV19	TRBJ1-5	CASSIEGQPQHF
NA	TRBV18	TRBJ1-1	CASSSRSNRITEAFF
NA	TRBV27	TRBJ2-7	CASSSETGHREQYF
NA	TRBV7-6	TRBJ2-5	CASSFSSGGAPPLGTQYF
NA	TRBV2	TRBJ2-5	CASKYQETQYF
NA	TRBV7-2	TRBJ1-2	CASSTGTGYARGYTF
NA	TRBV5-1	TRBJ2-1	CASSLAVSSVEQFF
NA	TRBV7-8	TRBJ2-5	CAGARGQETQYF
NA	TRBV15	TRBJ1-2	CATAPGLNYGYTF
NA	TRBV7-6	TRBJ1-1	CASSSGQGMNTEAFF
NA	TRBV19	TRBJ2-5	CASSHAGTGGETQYF
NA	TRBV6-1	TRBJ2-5	CASSEQLGTGGIQETQYF
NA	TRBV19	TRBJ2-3	CASSIRGGGSTYTDTQYF
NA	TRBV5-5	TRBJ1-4	CASSFRDTYEKLFF
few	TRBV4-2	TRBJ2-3	CASSQDRGPYTQYF